A selection of T cell receptor beta chains follows, all from one sample in a study of graft-versus-host responses after intestinal transplantation. Sequenced by immunoSEQ multiplex PCR; TCRdb stores in-frame clones only, minus some. The profile shows some 4,300 clones, over 25% of them singletons. The sequenced sample was alloreactive CD4+ T cells from a mixed lymphocyte reaction culture, obtained before transplantation. The receptors derive from a human patient who was an organ donor for intestinal transplantation. The CDR3 runs from the conserved cysteine through the conserved F or W. A D gene is named only where the DNA matches it firmly. Clone size appears in some rows only: once, few, many, or a class for an expanded clone.

cdr3_aa cdr3_nt d_call v_call clone_size j_call
CASSLMGQGVAPLHF TGTGCCAGCAGCCTCATGGGGCAGGGGGTAGCTCCCCTCCACTTT TRBD1 TRBV9 NA TRBJ1-6
CASSQEGYNSPLHF TGCGCCAGCAGCCAAGAGGGGTATAATTCACCCCTCCACTTT NA TRBV4-3 NA TRBJ1-6
CASSRRTSGGPSTDTQYF TGTGCCAGCAGCCGTCGGACTAGCGGGGGCCCTAGCACAGATACGCAGTATTTT TRBD2 TRBV11-3 few TRBJ2-3
CASSEVSYNEQFF TGTGCCAGCAGTGAAGTAAGTTACAATGAGCAGTTCTTC NA TRBV6-5 few TRBJ2-1
CASSPRQDTEAFF TGTGCCAGCAGCCCTCGGCAGGACACTGAAGCTTTCTTT NA TRBV7-9 NA TRBJ1-1
CASSYWGNTEAFF TGTGCCAGCAGTTACTGGGGAAACACTGAAGCTTTCTTT NA TRBV6-6 many TRBJ1-1
CASSVGSSGANVLTF TGTGCCAGCAGCGTAGGGAGCTCTGGGGCCAACGTCCTGACTTTC NA TRBV9 few TRBJ2-6
CASSLQGLGYGYTF TGTGCCAGCAGCTTACAGGGCTTGGGCTATGGCTACACCTTC NA TRBV11-2 few TRBJ1-2
CASGLKGTSGGVFSYNEQFF TGTGCTAGTGGTTTGAAGGGAACTAGCGGGGGGGTATTCTCCTACAATGAGCAGTTCTTC TRBD2 TRBV12-5 NA TRBJ2-1
CSVEIGRGVYGYTF TGCAGCGTTGAAATCGGCAGGGGGGTCTATGGCTACACATTC TRBD1 TRBV29-1 few TRBJ1-2
CASSLGLAGVYEQYF TGTGCCAGCAGTTTGGGGCTAGCGGGGGTTTACGAGCAGTACTTC TRBD2 TRBV6-5 NA TRBJ2-7
CASSLAETVSNYGYTF TGTGCCAGCAGCTTAGCGGAGACAGTCTCTAACTATGGCTACACCTTC NA TRBV7-2 medium-sized TRBJ1-2
CASSVEASSYNSPLHF TGTGCCAGCAGCGTAGAAGCGAGCTCCTATAATTCACCCCTCCACTTT NA TRBV9 few TRBJ1-6
CASSIETGRYTEAFF TGTGCCAGCAGCATAGAGACAGGGCGGTACACTGAAGCTTTCTTT TRBD1 TRBV7-2 few TRBJ1-1
CASSTGQGDMNTEAFF TGTGCCAGCAGCACCGGACAGGGGGACATGAACACTGAAGCTTTCTTT TRBD1 TRBV9 few TRBJ1-1
CASSPLGIQPQHF TGTGCCAGCAGCCCATTGGGGATTCAGCCCCAGCATTTT NA TRBV28 NA TRBJ1-5
CASSMRGGYEQYF TGTGCCAGTAGTATGCGGGGGGGCTACGAGCAGTACTTC TRBD2 TRBV19 NA TRBJ2-7
CASSTSYSNQPQHF TGTGCCAGCAGCACTTCATATAGCAATCAGCCCCAGCATTTT NA TRBV27 few TRBJ1-5
CASSTPGQGYEQYF TGTGCCAGTAGTACCCCCGGGCAGGGCTACGAGCAGTACTTC NA TRBV19 NA TRBJ2-7
CSVAPGETQYF TGCAGCGTTGCTCCAGGGGAGACCCAGTACTTC NA TRBV29-1 few TRBJ2-5
CASSSPILGIYNEQFF TGTGCCAGCAGCTCGCCGATCCTGGGGATCTACAATGAGCAGTTCTTC NA TRBV5-6 NA TRBJ2-1
CASSLTPRAASYEQYF TGTGCCAGCAGCTTAACCCCCAGGGCGGCATCGTACGAGCAGTACTTC NA TRBV7-7 NA TRBJ2-7
CASSEAGNEQFF TGTGCCAGCAGTGAAGCAGGCAATGAGCAGTTCTTC NA TRBV2 NA TRBJ2-1
CASCHRRGTEAFF TGCGCCAGCTGTCACAGGAGAGGTACTGAAGCTTTCTTT NA TRBV5-1 few TRBJ1-1
CASSPTRRMRYYEQYF TGTGCCAGCAGCCCCACTCGAAGAATGAGGTACTACGAGCAGTACTTC NA TRBV11-2 medium-sized TRBJ2-7
CASSYRGSNEQFF TGCGCCAGCAGCTACCGAGGTTCCAATGAGCAGTTCTTC NA TRBV5-1 few TRBJ2-1
CASSLEGLNTQYF TGCGCCAGCAGCTTGGAGGGACTGAATACGCAGTATTTT NA TRBV5-1 NA TRBJ2-3
CASSERTGAPFQYF TGTGCCAGCAGTGAAAGAACAGGGGCCCCGTTCCAGTACTTC TRBD1 TRBV2 few TRBJ2-5
CASSYGGAPYGYTF TGTGCCAGCAGTTACGGGGGAGCCCCCTATGGCTACACCTTC NA TRBV6-5 NA TRBJ1-2
CASGKGLLSTDTQYF TGTGCCAGCGGAAAGGGACTCCTTAGCACAGATACGCAGTATTTT NA TRBV6-5 NA TRBJ2-3
CASSPRREYYGYTF TGTGCCAGCAGTCCACGTCGGGAGTACTATGGCTACACCTTC NA TRBV6-5 few TRBJ1-2
CASRSGLSNYGYTF TGTGCCAGCAGGTCGGGGCTTTCTAACTATGGCTACACCTTC NA TRBV5-4 NA TRBJ1-2
CASSLKGLETGWNQPQHF TGTGCCAGCAGTTTAAAGGGTCTTGAGACAGGGTGGAATCAGCCCCAGCATTTT TRBD1 TRBV27 NA TRBJ1-5
CASSFALAGEQYF TGTGCCAGCAGCTTCGCACTAGCGGGGGAGCAGTACTTC TRBD2 TRBV5-4 NA TRBJ2-7
CASSSSGGSYNEQFF TGCGCCAGCAGCTCTAGCGGGGGGTCCTACAATGAGCAGTTCTTC TRBD2 TRBV5-1 NA TRBJ2-1
CASSGYMTGVDQPQHF TGTGCCAGCAGTGGCTATATGACAGGGGTGGATCAGCCCCAGCATTTT TRBD1 TRBV6-1 NA TRBJ1-5
CASSLGRGRDEQYF TGTGCCAGCAGCTTAGGTAGGGGCAGGGACGAGCAGTACTTC NA TRBV11-3 NA TRBJ2-7